This T cell receptor (beta chain) originates from a study of cytomegalovirus exposure and HLA in healthy donors. Notes on the study in general: A later look showed TCR association rates differing by HLA locus, highest for DRB1 and lowest for HLA-C. Association of around 17,000 TCR beta sequences with HLA alleles was found at 0.05 false discovery rate in a later analysis. The analysis excluded some indistinguishable V segments, including TRBV6-2 and TRBV6-3.

Details on this clone: Its antigen is undetermined.

The primer mix had 60 Vbeta and 13 Jbeta primers. Clones were sequenced by immunoSEQ multiplex PCR, and TCRdb holds only the in-frame ones, with some missing. Of over 100,000 clones in the sample, about 74% were seen once. The ends lost 5 bases at V and 8 bases at J; junction bases unmatched: 7. This CDR3 comprises 15 residues. Per germline, CDR1 MNHEY and CDR2 SVGAGI. V is TRBV6-5 and J is TRBJ1-6; 9 bases align to TRBD1. Sequencing used PBMCs. The sequence was obtained from a male donor in good health and CMV-seronegative. Written as DNA, the CDR3 is TGTGCCAGCAGTACCCGGGACAGGGCCGATTCACCCCTCCACTTT. Translation gives CASSTRDRADSPLHF.